What follows are 27 T cell receptor beta chains derived from one specimen sequenced in a study of shared T cell receptors in the human thymus. Sequencing used immunoSEQ multiplex PCR; TCRdb keeps in-frame clones, though not all of them. The data hold 600,000 to 900,000 clones, with approximately 83% observed a single time. The same data also contributed to another study, on human thymus T cells.

Sequencing was carried out using thymocytes. The origin of the receptors is a girl under three years old with a congenital heart defect.

The chain links TRBV11-2 to TRBJ1-5; D is unresolved. This CDR3 contains 17 residues. Germline loops: CDR1 SGHAT, CDR2 FQNNGV. V lost 1 base, J lost 0 bases, and 13 bases lay in between. CDR3 residues: CASSLASPGDSNQPQHF. The CDR3 nucleotides are TGTGCCAGCAGCTTAGCGAGTCCCGGGGATAGCAATCAGCCCCAGCATTTT.

The rearrangement links TRBV15 to TRBJ2-7, with a tentative D call TRBD2 (6 bases). This CDR3 region has 15 residues. Looked up from germline, CDR1 is LNHNV and CDR2 is YYDKDF (reference sequence). V lost 4 bases and J 3 bases, leaving 16 bases between the germline ends. CDR3 nucleotide sequence: TGTGCCACCAGCAACCCCGGGGGAACCTACTACGAGCAGTACTTC. Translating it yields CATSNPGGTYYEQYF.

This chain joins TRBV2 and TRBJ1-5, with a tentative D call TRBD1 (6 bases). The length of the CDR3 is 13 residues. From germline, CDR1 is SNHLY and CDR2 FYNNEI. Trimming cost V 7 bases and J 6 bases, with 13 bases left between them. The CDR3 is CASNTGPAQPQHF. The DNA of the CDR3 is TGTGCCAGCAATACAGGGCCCGCTCAGCCCCAGCATTTT.

This clone was detected a few times. This chain joins TRBV5-6 and TRBJ1-5; 9 nucleotides match TRBD1. V was clipped by 0 bases and J by 1 base; unmatched bases: 11. CDR1 is SGHDT, CDR2 YYEEEE, per germline. The CDR3 runs 19 residues. CDR3 sequence: CASSLDGTGQMKSNQPQHF. The CDR3 DNA reads TGTGCCAGCAGCTTGGACGGGACAGGGCAAATGAAGAGCAATCAGCCCCAGCATTTT.

The chain employs TRBV4-2 and TRBJ2-3; D might be TRBD2 (5 bases). V was cut by 4 bases and J by 6 bases, with 23 bases left in between. CDR3 length: 17 amino acids. The germline V gene encodes CDR1 LGHNA and CDR2 YNFKEQ. In DNA, the CDR3 is TGTGCCAGCAGCCCGTTATGGAGCGGTACTAACGCGGATACGCAGTATTTT. The encoded protein is CASSPLWSGTNADTQYF.

V is TRBV19 and J is TRBJ1-1; maybe TRBD1 (6 bases). CDR3 length equals 15 residues. The ends were cut back, 3 bases at V and 1 base at J, with 12 bases in the middle. Per the germline V gene, CDR1 is LNHDA and CDR2 is SQIVND (reference sequence). CDR3 sequence: CASSIQTGTNTEAFF. In DNA, the CDR3 is TGTGCCAGTAGTATTCAAACAGGGACGAACACTGAAGCTTTCTTT.

This clone was observed once. The chain employs TRBV28 and TRBJ2-5; D is perhaps TRBD1 (5 bases). V dropped 4 bases and J dropped 4 bases, with 19 bases sitting between them. Germline CDR1 MDHEN, CDR2 SYDVKM. This CDR3 comprises 16 residues. The CDR3 reads CASSSRRTRFLETQYF. Here the CDR3 DNA reads TGTGCCAGCAGTTCTCGCCGGACACGATTTCTAGAGACCCAGTACTTC.

The chain recombines TRBV6-5 with TRBJ2-1, with D perhaps TRBD1 (6 bases). Germline-derived CDR1 and CDR2 are MNHEY and SVGAGI. V dropped 2 bases and J dropped 0 bases, with 11 bases sitting between them. This CDR3 comprises 16 residues. The CDR3 protein is CASSYGQLSSYNEQFF. CDR3 nucleotide sequence: TGTGCCAGCAGTTACGGACAGCTGAGCTCCTACAATGAGCAGTTCTTC.

V gene TRBV5-6 combines with J gene TRBJ1-1, with D perhaps matching TRBD1 (6 bases). CDR3 length equals 17 residues. V was shortened by 2 bases and J by 1 base, with 18 bases between the two germline ends. The germline V gene encodes CDR1 SGHDT and CDR2 YYEEEE. The CDR3 nucleotides read TGTGCCAGCAGCTTAGATTCAGGTCAGGGGTGGAACACTGAAGCTTTCTTT. Translating it yields CASSLDSGQGWNTEAFF.

This chain links TRBV28 with TRBJ1-5; TRBD1 aligns across 9 bases. This CDR3 is built from 18 residues. Germline-derived CDR1 and CDR2 are MDHEN and SYDVKM. Trimming at V came to 0 bases and at J to 2 bases, leaving 8 bases not matched to a gene. CDR3 nucleotide sequence: TGTGCCAGCAGTTTATGCCAGGACAGGGGATTTCGCAATCAGCCCCAGCATTTT. As protein: CASSLCQDRGFRNQPQHF. Supplemented by reference TRBV28 and TRBJ1-5, the full variable domain reads DVKVTQSSRYLVKRTGEKVFLECVQDMDHENMFWYRQDPGLGLRLIYFSYDVKMKEKGDIPEGYSVSREKKERFSLILESASTNQTSMYLCASSLCQDRGFRNQPQHFGDGTRLSIL.

The chain joins TRBV14 to TRBJ1-1; no definite D call. There are 12 residues in the CDR3. Trimming pared 4 bases from V and 4 bases from J, leaving 7 bases between. Per germline, CDR1 SGHDN and CDR2 FVKESK. The CDR3 DNA follows: TGTGCCAGCAGCCCCTACCCCACTGAAGCTTTCTTT. Translation gives CASSPYPTEAFF.

In its sample, this clone was seen a few times. This sequence joins TRBV25-1 and TRBJ1-3, with TRBD1 matching 7 bases. Trimming at V came to 0 bases and at J to 4 bases, leaving 12 bases not matched to a gene. The CDR3 has 18 amino acids. Per germline, CDR1 MGHDK and CDR2 SYGVNS. The CDR3 region is CASSEYGTEYLFGNTIYF. The CDR3 nucleotides read TGTGCCAGCAGTGAATACGGGACAGAGTACCTCTTCGGAAACACCATATATTTT.

The chain couples TRBV12-5 to TRBJ2-7; no firm D call. Germline V CDR1 and CDR2: LGHNT, FRNRAP. Trimming pared 6 bases from V and 4 bases from J, leaving 10 bases between. The CDR3 totals 12 residues. The CDR3: CASGPQEYEQYF. The CDR3 DNA reads TGTGCTAGTGGACCGCAGGAATACGAGCAGTACTTC.

In DNA, the CDR3 is TGTGCCAGCAGCCCGACTAGGATGTGTGGCACAGATACGCAGTATTTT. This encodes CASSPTRMCGTDTQYF. The chain is built from TRBV7-9 and TRBJ2-3, with D maybe TRBD2 (6 bases). There are 16 residues in the CDR3. Trimming took 5 bases from V and 1 from J, leaving 16 bases between them. Germline lookup yields CDR1 SEHNR and CDR2 FQNEAQ (reference sequence).

This clone was seen a single time. The V call is TRBV4-3, the J call TRBJ2-7; tentative D call: TRBD2 (6 bases). V was shortened by 0 bases and J by 7 bases, with 19 bases between the two germline ends. CDR1 is LGHNA, CDR2 YSLEER, per germline. The CDR3 covers 16 residues. The CDR3 spells CASSQDLVSAGMEQYF. As DNA, the CDR3 is TGCGCCAGCAGCCAAGATTTAGTTTCCGCGGGGATGGAGCAGTACTTC.

This clone has more than one count but fewer than ten. Relative to the germline gene, one junction end is altered; a read error may explain this. Here the CDR3 reads CASNEQGTSYEQYF. In nucleotides, the CDR3 is TGTGCCAGCAATGAACAGGGGACCTCCTACGAGCAGTACTTC. The chain carries TRBV2 and TRBJ2-7; TRBD1 matches 7 bases. The CDR3 runs 14 residues. In germline, CDR1 is SNHLY, CDR2 FYNNEI.

This clone has just a few counts. This sequence joins TRBV9 and TRBJ2-6; 10 nucleotides align to TRBD1. J lost 4 bases, V lost 3 bases, and 13 bases had no gene match. The germline V gene encodes CDR1 SGDLS and CDR2 YYNGEE. The CDR3 has 19 amino acids. The CDR3 region is CASSAEPGQGLTGANVLTF. The CDR3 DNA reads as TGTGCCAGCAGCGCCGAACCGGGACAGGGGTTAACCGGGGCCAACGTCCTGACTTTC.

This clone was recorded a few times. The chain recombines TRBV14 with TRBJ1-2; 10 bases align to TRBD1. Germline CDR1 is SGHDN and CDR2 is FVKESK. The ends lost 3 bases at V and 7 bases at J; junction bases unmatched: 5. This CDR3 is 14 amino acids long. CDR3 coding DNA: TGTGCCAGCAGCCACCGACAGGGGGCGAGTGGCTACACCTTC. Amino acid sequence: CASSHRQGASGYTF.

The rearrangement uses TRBV30 and TRBJ2-5, with a tentative D call TRBD2 (5 bases). Trimming took 3 bases from V and 3 from J, leaving 17 bases between them. The CDR3 is 15 amino acids. From germline, CDR1 is GTSNPN and CDR2 SVGIG (reference sequence). The CDR3 bases are TGTGCCTGGAGAATTGGACTGGAAGCGGAAGAGACCCAGTACTTC. Its protein is CAWRIGLEAEETQYF.

This chain connects TRBV4-2 to TRBJ1-1, with D perhaps matching TRBD1 (6 bases). The CDR3 is 15 residues long. V lost 0 bases and J lost 8, with 16 bases in between. The germline gives CDR1 LGHNA, CDR2 YNFKEQ. This CDR3 reads CASSQDHRAEWEAFF. The DNA of the CDR3 is TGTGCCAGCAGCCAAGATCACAGGGCCGAGTGGGAAGCTTTCTTT.

The CDR3 reads CSVAPGEVGQPQHF. Here the CDR3 DNA reads TGCAGCGTTGCCCCGGGGGAGGTGGGTCAGCCCCAGCATTTT. The gene calls are TRBV29-1 and TRBJ1-5, with D tentatively TRBD1 (5 bases). Germline V CDR1 and CDR2: SQVTM, ANQGSEA. V was trimmed by 4 bases and J by 6 bases, leaving 16 bases between them. This CDR3 comprises 14 residues.

The chain is built from TRBV11-3 and TRBJ2-1, with D possibly being TRBD1 (6 bases). CDR3 length: 14 amino acids. Germline loops: CDR1 SGHNT, CDR2 YENEEA. V was clipped by 3 bases and J by 2 bases, with 8 bases between them. This chain's CDR3 is CASSFEGAYNEQFF. As DNA, the CDR3 is TGTGCCAGCAGCTTCGAGGGGGCCTACAATGAGCAGTTCTTC.

This clone turned up a few times. CDR3: CASSPFSPSYGYTF. DNA for the CDR3: TGTGCCAGCAGCCCTTTTAGCCCATCCTATGGCTACACCTTC. The chain uses TRBV25-1 and TRBJ1-2; D is unresolved. The CDR3 totals 14 residues. Trimming shortened V by 6 bases and J by 4 bases, and 15 bases separated the two germline ends. Germline loops: CDR1 MGHDK, CDR2 SYGVNS.

The V gene is TRBV7-2, the J gene TRBJ2-5; D gene ambiguous. The better agreement between TRBJ2-7 and the DNA end casts doubt on the J call. This CDR3 contains 14 residues. Germline assignment: CDR1 SGHTA and CDR2 FQGNSA. The CDR3 protein is CASSPLPRSYEQYF. CDR3 sequence (DNA): TGTGCCAGCAGCCCCCTTCCGAGGTCCTACGAGCAGTACTTC.

The J gene is TRBJ2-3, the V gene TRBV5-1; D might be TRBD2 (6 bases). The CDR3 has 15 amino acids. Trimming cost V 3 bases and J 2 bases, with 13 bases left between them. CDR1 and CDR2 from the germline V gene are SGHRS and YFSETQ. For the CDR3, the DNA is TGCGCCAGCAGCTGGGACTCCACATTCACAGATACGCAGTATTTT. The encoded protein is CASSWDSTFTDTQYF.

The chain joins TRBV7-9 to TRBJ2-7, with 8 bases fitting TRBD1. Unmatched junction bases numbered 6, after V lost 5 bases and J lost 3 bases. The CDR3 length is 14 residues. The germline V gene encodes CDR1 SEHNR and CDR2 FQNEAQ (reference sequence). The CDR3 DNA sequence: TGTGCCAGCAGCCGCGGACAGGGCCACTACGAGCAGTACTTC. Its protein product is CASSRGQGHYEQYF. Full variable domain (remainder filled in from reference TRBV7-9 and TRBJ2-7): DTGVSQNPRHKITKRGQNVTFRCDPISEHNRLYWYRQTLGQGPEFLTYFQNEAQLEKSRLLSDRFSAERPKGSFSTLEIQRTEQGDSAMYLCASSRGQGHYEQYFGPGTRLTVT.

The chain carries TRBV28 and TRBJ2-1; maybe TRBD2 (6 bases). This CDR3 contains 17 residues. Germline V gene data show CDR1 as MDHEN and CDR2 as SYDVKM. The V and J ends lost 4 bases and 6 bases respectively, with 22 bases between them. The CDR3 protein is CASSSSGLGGKVNEQFF. The CDR3 nucleotides read TGTGCCAGCAGTTCCTCAGGGTTGGGGGGAAAGGTCAATGAGCAGTTCTTC.